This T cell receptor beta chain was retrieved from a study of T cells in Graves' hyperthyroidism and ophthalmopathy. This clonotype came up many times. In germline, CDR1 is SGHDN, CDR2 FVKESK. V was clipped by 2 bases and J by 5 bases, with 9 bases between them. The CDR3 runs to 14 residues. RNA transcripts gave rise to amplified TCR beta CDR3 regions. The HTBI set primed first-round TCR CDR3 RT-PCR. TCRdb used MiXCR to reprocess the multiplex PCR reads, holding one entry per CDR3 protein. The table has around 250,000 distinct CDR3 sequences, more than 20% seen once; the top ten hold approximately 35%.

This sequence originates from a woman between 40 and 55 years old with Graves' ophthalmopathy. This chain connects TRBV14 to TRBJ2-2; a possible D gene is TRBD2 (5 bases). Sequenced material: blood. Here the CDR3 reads CASSQWTGTGELFF. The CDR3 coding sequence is TGTGCCAGCAGCCAATGGACTGGAACCGGGGAGCTGTTTTTT.